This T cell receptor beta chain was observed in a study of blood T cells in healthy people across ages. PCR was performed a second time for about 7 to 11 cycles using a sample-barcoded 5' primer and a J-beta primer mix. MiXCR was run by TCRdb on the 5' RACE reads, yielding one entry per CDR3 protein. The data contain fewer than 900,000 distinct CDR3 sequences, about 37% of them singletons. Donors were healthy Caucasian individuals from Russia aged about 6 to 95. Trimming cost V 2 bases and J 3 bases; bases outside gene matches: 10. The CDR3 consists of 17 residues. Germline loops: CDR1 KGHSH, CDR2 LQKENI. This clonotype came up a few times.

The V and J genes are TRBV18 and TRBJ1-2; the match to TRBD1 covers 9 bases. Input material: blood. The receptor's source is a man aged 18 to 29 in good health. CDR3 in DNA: TGTGCCAGCTCACCAAAAATATTAACAGGGGGCGACTATGGCTACACCTTC. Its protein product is CASSPKILTGGDYGYTF.